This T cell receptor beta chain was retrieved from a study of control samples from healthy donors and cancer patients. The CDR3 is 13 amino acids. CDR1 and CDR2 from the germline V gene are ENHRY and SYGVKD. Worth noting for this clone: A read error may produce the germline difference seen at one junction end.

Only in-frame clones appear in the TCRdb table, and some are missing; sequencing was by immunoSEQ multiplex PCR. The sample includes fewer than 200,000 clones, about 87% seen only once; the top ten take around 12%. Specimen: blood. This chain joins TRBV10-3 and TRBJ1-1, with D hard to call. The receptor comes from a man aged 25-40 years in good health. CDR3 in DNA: TGTGCCATCAGTGATTATCCCATGGGGTTCTCCATCTTT. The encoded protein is CAISDYPMGFSIF.